The rows below give T cell receptor beta chains drawn from one sample of a study of tumor and adjacent non-tumor tissue in lung cancer. Each CDR3 protein is one row after TCRdb ran MiXCR on the multiplex PCR reads. The sample lists about 86,000 distinct CDR3 sequences, around 76% occurring once. Material for sequencing was distant non-tumor lung tissue. The receptors come from a woman in her 50s with non-small cell lung cancer. Each CDR3 is given with its conserved first and last residue. The order of the fields is J gene, V gene, clone size, D gene, CDR3 protein, CDR3 DNA. The D gene is left open where the match is weak. Size is omitted from some rows. Given values are once, few, many or a class for expanded clones.

TRBJ2-1,TRBV11-2,.,.,CASNLEAGQGMNEQFF,TGTGCCAGCAATTTAGAGGCGGGTCAGGGTATGAATGAGCAGTTCTTC
TRBJ2-7,TRBV10-3,many,TRBD1,CATSPGQGSSYEQYF,TGTGCCACGTCACCGGGACAGGGATCCTCCTACGAGCAGTACTTC
TRBJ1-1,TRBV11-2,.,.,CASSLETGANTETLF,TGTGCCAGCAGCTTAGAGACGGGGGCGAACACTGAAACTCTCTTT
TRBJ2-1,TRBV20-1,many,.,CSALLSSSSNEQFF,TGCAGTGCTTTACTTTCGAGTAGCTCCAATGAGCAGTTCTTC
TRBJ2-1,TRBV24-1,once,.,CATSDSRFRSSYNEQFF,TGTGCCACCAGTGATTCTAGATTCCGAAGCTCCTACAATGAGCAGTTCTTC
TRBJ2-5,TRBV4-1,.,.,CASSPSRGHETQYF,TGCGCCAGCAGCCCTAGCAGGGGACATGAGACCCAGTACTTC
TRBJ2-2,TRBV4-1,.,TRBD2,CANSQIGETSGRNTGELFF,TGCGCCAACAGCCAAATAGGAGAGACTAGCGGGAGGAACACCGGGGAGCTGTTTTTT
TRBJ2-5,TRBV6-2/TRBV6-3,.,.,CTSKGRRDPRDGQESQYF,TGTACCAGCAAGGGACGGCGGGACCCTCGAGATGGACAAGAGAGCCAGTACTTC
TRBJ2-1,TRBV12-3/TRBV12-4,.,.,CASSFSEFHEQFF,TGTGCTAGTAGTTTTAGTGAGTTCCATGAGCAGTTCTTC
TRBJ2-3,TRBV6-5,.,TRBD2,CAISVGLAGVSDTHYF,TGTGCCATCAGTGTGGGACTAGCGGGAGTATCGGATACGCACTATTTT
TRBJ2-2,TRBV4-1,.,.,CASSRDGRGFNTGELSF,TGCGCCAGCAGCCGAGACGGTAGAGGATTTAACACCGGGGAGCTGTCTTTT
TRBJ2-7,TRBV6-5,.,.,CVNTALGREQGEQYF,TGTGTCAACACCGCACTCGGCAGGGAGCAAGGAGAGCAATACTTC
TRBJ2-5,TRBV4-2,.,.,CASRQEGRVQSQYF,TGTGCCAGCAGACAAGAAGGCAGGGTTCAGAGCCAGTACTTC
TRBJ2-7,TRBV29-1,.,.,CSVLDEIRGQYF,TGCAGCGTTCTGGATGAAATAAGGGGGCAGTACTTC
TRBJ2-7,TRBV10-3,.,.,CATDGGQGYDEQCF,TGTGCCACCGACGGGGGGCAGGGGTATGACGAGCAGTGCTTC
TRBJ2-3,TRBV11-2,.,.,CASSLWGQLAKDMQYF,TGTGCCAGCAGCTTGTGGGGCCAGTTAGCGAAAGATATGCAGTATTTT
TRBJ2-3,TRBV20-1,.,.,CGARDPGGERGTDTQYF,TGCGGTGCTAGGGATCCCGGGGGTGAGCGGGGCACAGATACGCAGTATTTT
TRBJ1-2,TRBV12-3/TRBV12-4,.,.,CASCRWTANYGYTF,TGTGCCAGCTGCCGCTGGACGGCTAACTATGGCTACACCTTC
TRBJ1-5,TRBV6-1,.,TRBD1,CASRTGGSQPLHF,TGTGCCAGCCGGACAGGGGGGTCACAACCCCTGCATTTT
TRBJ2-6,TRBV4-2,few,.,CASSQHTNSGTNVLTF,TGTGCCAGCAGCCAACATACAAACTCTGGGACCAACGTCCTGACTTTC
TRBJ2-3,TRBV5-6,.,TRBD2,CASDTYHTSGMSYTQYF,TGTGCTAGCGACACCTACCATACTAGCGGGATGTCATATACGCAGTATTTT
TRBJ2-2,TRBV11-2,.,.,CASTLGSVKAGELFF,TGTGCCAGCACCCTAGGGAGCGTGAAGGCTGGGGAACTGTTTTTT
TRBJ2-3,TRBV28,.,TRBD1,CASSLYHGTGGYAEPQYF,TGTGCCAGCAGTTTATACCATGGGACAGGGGGATATGCGGAGCCCCAGTATTTT
TRBJ1-5,TRBV4-2,.,.,CASSQDLASNHHQHF,TGTGCCAGCAGCCAAGACCTCGCTAGCAATCATCACCAGCATTTT
TRBJ2-1,TRBV4-1,.,TRBD1,CTSSRDVGDRGYNEQFF,TGCACCAGCAGCCGAGATGTCGGGGACAGGGGATACAATGAGCAGTTCTTC
TRBJ2-7,TRBV11-2,.,TRBD2,CASSTLPPTGGRGF,TGTGCCAGCAGCACGCTCCCGCCCACTGGCGGGAGAGGGTTC
TRBJ1-1,TRBV5-6,once,TRBD1,CASSGQGSVAFF,TGTGCCAGCAGCGGACAGGGGTCTGTGGCTTTCTTT
TRBJ2-7,TRBV10-3,.,.,CAIMVMGDSYEQYF,TGTGCCATCATGGTAATGGGAGACTCCTACGAGCAGTACTTC
TRBJ2-5,TRBV19,.,.,CASSQGDQETQYF,TGTGCCAGTAGTCAAGGGGACCAAGAGACCCAGTACTTC
TRBJ2-3,TRBV20-1,many,.,CSAKEATSSTDTQYF,TGCAGTGCTAAGGAGGCCACCAGTAGCACAGATACGCAGTATTTT
TRBJ2-1,TRBV20-1,.,TRBD2,CSIRRREADEQSF,TGCAGTATCAGGAGGCGGGAGGCGGATGAGCAGTCCTTC
TRBJ2-1,TRBV20-1,many,TRBD2,CSAQPLAGAYNEQFF,TGCAGTGCCCAACCCCTAGCGGGAGCCTACAATGAGCAGTTCTTC
TRBJ1-1,TRBV4-2,.,.,CASSQVQDGTEAFF,TGTGCCAGCAGCCAAGTTCAGGATGGCACTGAAGCTTTCTTT
TRBJ1-2,TRBV6-2/TRBV6-3,.,.,CVSSYNRAHIGCTF,TGTGTCAGCAGTTACAACAGGGCTCACATAGGCTGCACCTTC
TRBJ2-1,TRBV6-1,once,.,CASRGGTEGILDSQLF,TGTGCCAGCAGAGGAGGGACTGAAGGAATCTTGGATTCCCAGCTCTTC
TRBJ2-1,TRBV12-3/TRBV12-4,.,.,CTSSAGTGCYNEQFF,TGTACCAGCAGTGCCGGGACTGGCTGTTACAATGAGCAGTTCTTC
TRBJ2-1,TRBV4-1,.,.,CASSQALALSEQFF,TGTGCCAGCAGCCAAGCCCTAGCCTTAAGTGAGCAGTTCTTC